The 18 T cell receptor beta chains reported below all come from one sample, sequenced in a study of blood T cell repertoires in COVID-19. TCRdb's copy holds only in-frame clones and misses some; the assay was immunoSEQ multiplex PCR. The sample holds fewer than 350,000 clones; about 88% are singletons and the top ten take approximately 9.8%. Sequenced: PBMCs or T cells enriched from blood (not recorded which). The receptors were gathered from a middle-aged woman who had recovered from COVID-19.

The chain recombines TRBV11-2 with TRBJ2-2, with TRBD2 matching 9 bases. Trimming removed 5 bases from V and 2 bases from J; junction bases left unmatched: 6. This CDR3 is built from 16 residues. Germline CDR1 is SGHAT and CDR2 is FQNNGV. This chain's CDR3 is CASSKGLAVNTGELFF. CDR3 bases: TGTGCCAGCAGCAAGGGACTAGCAGTTAACACCGGGGAGCTGTTTTTT. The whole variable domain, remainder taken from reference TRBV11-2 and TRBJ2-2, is EAGVAQSPRYKIIEKRQSVAFWCNPISGHATLYWYQQILGQGPKLLIQFQNNGVVDDSQLPKDRFSAERLKGVDSTLKIQPAKLEDSAVYLCASSKGLAVNTGELFFGEGSRLTVL.

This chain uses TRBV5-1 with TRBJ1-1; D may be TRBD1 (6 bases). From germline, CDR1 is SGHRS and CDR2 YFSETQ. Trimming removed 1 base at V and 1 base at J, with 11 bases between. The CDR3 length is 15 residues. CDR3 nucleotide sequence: TGCGCCAGCAGCTTGACAGGGTTGGGGAACACTGAAGCTTTCTTT. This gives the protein CASSLTGLGNTEAFF. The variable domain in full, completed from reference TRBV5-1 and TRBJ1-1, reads KAGVTQTPRYLIKTRGQQVTLSCSPISGHRSVSWYQQTPGQGLQFLFEYFSETQRNKGNFPGRFSGRQFSNSRSEMNVSTLELGDSALYLCASSLTGLGNTEAFFGQGTRLTVV.

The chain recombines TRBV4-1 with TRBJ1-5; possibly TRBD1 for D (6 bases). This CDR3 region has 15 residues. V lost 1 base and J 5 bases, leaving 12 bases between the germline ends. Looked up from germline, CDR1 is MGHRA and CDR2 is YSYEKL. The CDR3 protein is CASSQVHREDQPQHF. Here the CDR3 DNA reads TGCGCCAGCAGCCAAGTTCACAGGGAAGATCAGCCCCAGCATTTT.

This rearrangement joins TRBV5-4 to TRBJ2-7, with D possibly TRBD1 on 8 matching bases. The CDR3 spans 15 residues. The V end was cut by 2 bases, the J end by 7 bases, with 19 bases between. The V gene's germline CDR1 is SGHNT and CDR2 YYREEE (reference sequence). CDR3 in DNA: TGTGCCAGCAGCTTCGGACAGGGAGGGAGGGGAGAGCAGTACTTC. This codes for CASSFGQGGRGEQYF.

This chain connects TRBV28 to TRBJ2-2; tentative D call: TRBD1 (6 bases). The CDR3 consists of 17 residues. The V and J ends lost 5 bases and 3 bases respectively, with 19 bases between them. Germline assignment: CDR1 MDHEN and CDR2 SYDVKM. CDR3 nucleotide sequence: TGTGCCAGCAGTCCTATTGGGACACTGGGGTACACCGGGGAGCTGTTTTTT. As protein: CASSPIGTLGYTGELFF.

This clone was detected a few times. DNA for the CDR3: TGTGCCATCTGGAGCGGACAGGGTCATCAGCCCCAGCATTTT. This codes for CAIWSGQGHQPQHF. This chain links TRBV10-3 with TRBJ1-5; 8 positions match TRBD1. With 8 bases clipped from V and 5 bases from J, the junction kept 8 bases outside the gene matches. The germline gives CDR1 ENHRY, CDR2 SYGVKD. The CDR3 spans 14 residues.

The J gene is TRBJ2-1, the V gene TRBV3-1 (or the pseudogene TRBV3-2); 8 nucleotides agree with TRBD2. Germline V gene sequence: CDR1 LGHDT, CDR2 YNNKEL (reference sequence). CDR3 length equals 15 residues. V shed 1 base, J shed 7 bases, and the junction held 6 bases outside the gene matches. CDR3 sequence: CASSQGGLEGNEQFF. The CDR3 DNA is TGTGCCAGCAGCCAAGGGGGACTAGAGGGAAATGAGCAGTTCTTC.

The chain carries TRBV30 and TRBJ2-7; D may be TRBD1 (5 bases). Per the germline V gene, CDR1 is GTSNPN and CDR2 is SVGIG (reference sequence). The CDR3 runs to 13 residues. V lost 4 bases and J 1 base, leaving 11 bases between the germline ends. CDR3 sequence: CAWTRTGSYEQYF. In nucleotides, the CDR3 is TGTGCCTGGACGAGAACAGGTTCCTACGAGCAGTACTTC.

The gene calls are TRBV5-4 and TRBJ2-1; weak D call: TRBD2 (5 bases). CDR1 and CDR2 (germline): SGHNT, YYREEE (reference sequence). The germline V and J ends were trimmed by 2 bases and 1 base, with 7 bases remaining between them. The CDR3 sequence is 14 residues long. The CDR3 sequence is CASSFGGSYNEQFF. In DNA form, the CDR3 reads TGTGCCAGCAGCTTTGGCGGGTCCTACAATGAGCAGTTCTTC.

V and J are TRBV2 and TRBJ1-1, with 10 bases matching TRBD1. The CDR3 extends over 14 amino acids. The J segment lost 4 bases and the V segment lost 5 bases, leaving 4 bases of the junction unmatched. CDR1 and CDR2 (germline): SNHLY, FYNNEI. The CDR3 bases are TGTGCCAGCAGTTCCGACAGGGGGCGCACTGAAGCTTTCTTT. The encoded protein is CASSSDRGRTEAFF.

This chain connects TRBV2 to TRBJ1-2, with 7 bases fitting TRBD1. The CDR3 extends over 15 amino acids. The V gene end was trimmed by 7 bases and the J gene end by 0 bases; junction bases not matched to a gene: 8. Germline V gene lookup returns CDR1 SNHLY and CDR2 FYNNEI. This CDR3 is CASNPGGVANYGYTF. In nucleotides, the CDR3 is TGTGCCAGCAACCCAGGGGGAGTAGCTAACTATGGCTACACCTTC.

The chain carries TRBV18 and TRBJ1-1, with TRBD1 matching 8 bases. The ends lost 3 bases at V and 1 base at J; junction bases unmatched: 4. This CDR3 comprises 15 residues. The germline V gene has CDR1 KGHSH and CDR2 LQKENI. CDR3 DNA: TGTGCCAGCTCACCGACGGGACAGGAGAACACTGAAGCTTTCTTT. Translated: CASSPTGQENTEAFF.

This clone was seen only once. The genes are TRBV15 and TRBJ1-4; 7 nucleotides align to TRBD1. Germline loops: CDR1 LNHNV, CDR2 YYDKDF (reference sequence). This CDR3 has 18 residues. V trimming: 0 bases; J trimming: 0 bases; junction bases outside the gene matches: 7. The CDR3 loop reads CATSRDPTGTATNEKLFF. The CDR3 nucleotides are TGTGCCACCAGCAGAGATCCCACCGGGACAGCAACTAATGAAAAACTGTTTTTT. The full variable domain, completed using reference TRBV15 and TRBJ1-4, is DAMVIQNPRYQVTQFGKPVTLSCSQTLNHNVMYWYQQKSSQAPKLLFHYYDKDFNNEADTPDNFQSRRPNTSFCFLDIRSPGLGDTAMYLCATSRDPTGTATNEKLFFGSGTQLSVL.

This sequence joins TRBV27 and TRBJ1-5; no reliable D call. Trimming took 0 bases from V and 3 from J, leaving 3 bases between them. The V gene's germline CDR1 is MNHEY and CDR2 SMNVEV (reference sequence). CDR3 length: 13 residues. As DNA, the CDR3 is TGTGCCAGCAGTTTATCCCTCAATCAGCCCCAGCATTTT. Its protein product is CASSLSLNQPQHF.

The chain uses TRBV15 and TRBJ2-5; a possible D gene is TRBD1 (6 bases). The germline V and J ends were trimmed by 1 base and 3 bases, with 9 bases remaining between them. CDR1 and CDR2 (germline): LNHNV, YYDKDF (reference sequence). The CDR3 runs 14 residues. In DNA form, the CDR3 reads TGTGCCACCAGCAGAGGTGACAGGAAAGAGACCCAGTACTTC. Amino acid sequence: CATSRGDRKETQYF.

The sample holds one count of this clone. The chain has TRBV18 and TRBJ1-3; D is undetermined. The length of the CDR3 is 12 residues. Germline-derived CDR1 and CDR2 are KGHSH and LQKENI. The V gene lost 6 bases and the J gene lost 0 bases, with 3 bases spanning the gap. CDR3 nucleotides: TGTGCCAGCTCGGCCTCTGGAAACACCATATATTTT. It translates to CASSASGNTIYF.

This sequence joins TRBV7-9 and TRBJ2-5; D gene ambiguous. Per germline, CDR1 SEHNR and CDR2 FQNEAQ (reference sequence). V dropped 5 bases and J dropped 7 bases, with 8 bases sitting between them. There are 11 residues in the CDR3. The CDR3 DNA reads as TGTGCCAGCAGCCTATCGGGGACCCAGTACTTC. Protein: CASSLSGTQYF.

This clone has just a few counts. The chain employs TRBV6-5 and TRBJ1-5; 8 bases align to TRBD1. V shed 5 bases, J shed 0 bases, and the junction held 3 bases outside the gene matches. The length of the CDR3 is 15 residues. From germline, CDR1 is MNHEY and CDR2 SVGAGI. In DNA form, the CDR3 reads TGTGCCAGCAGTAAGGACAGGGTTAGCAATCAGCCCCAGCATTTT. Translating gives CASSKDRVSNQPQHF.